The clone carrying this TCR beta chain occurred once. This sample stems from a study of blood T cell repertoires in COVID-19. There are 15 residues in the CDR3. From germline, CDR1 is SGDLS and CDR2 YYNGEE. V lost 1 base to trimming and J lost 4 bases; unmatched junction nucleotides: 0. Repertoires were generated with immunoSEQ multiplex PCR, while TCRdb's copy carries only in-frame clones and drops some. The sample includes approximately 280,000 clones, approximately 88% of them seen just once. Sequencing was done on a sample of peripheral blood. The clonotype was recovered from a man between 18 and 35 years old with active or convalescent COVID-19. The V gene is TRBV9, the J gene TRBJ2-2, with 11 bases lining up with TRBD2. Written as DNA, the CDR3 is TGTGCCAGCAGCGTAACTAGCGGGAGCACCGGGGAGCTGTTTTTT. This translates into CASSVTSGSTGELFF.